The 17 T cell receptor beta chains below come from one sample, sequenced in a study of T cell responses to AZD1222 COVID-19 vaccine. Produced via immunoSEQ multiplex PCR; TCRdb's table is partial and in-frame only. The sample includes more than 95,000 clones, approximately 90% of them seen just once. This material consisted of peripheral blood, taken 28 days after the second AZD1222 dose. The receptors stem from an adult who received the AZD1222 COVID-19 vaccine.

The chain carries TRBV5-6 and TRBJ1-6; maybe TRBD1 (5 bases). V was cut by 4 bases and J by 7 bases, with 18 bases left in between. CDR3 length: 16 amino acids. Germline CDR1 reads SGHDT; CDR2 reads YYEEEE. The CDR3 DNA is TGTGCCAGCAGCGCATTGGCTGGGACTTCGAATTCACCCCTCCACTTT. Translation gives CASSALAGTSNSPLHF. The full variable domain, in which reference TRBV5-6 and TRBJ1-6 provide the parts outside the CDR3, is DAGVTQSPTHLIKTRGQQVTLRCSPKSGHDTVSWYQQALGQGPQFIFQYYEEEERQRGNFPDRFSGHQFPNYSSELNVNALLLGDSALYLCASSALAGTSNSPLHFGNGTRLTVT.

The J gene is TRBJ1-4, the V gene TRBV15, with TRBD1 matching over 7 bases. Losses at the gene ends were 6 bases for V and 7 bases for J; bases not matched to a gene: 14. The CDR3 has 16 amino acids. The germline CDR1 and CDR2 sequences are LNHNV and YYDKDF (reference sequence). CDR3 in amino acids: CATRSGEGQLIEKLFF. Written as DNA, the CDR3 is TGTGCCACCAGATCGGGGGAGGGACAGCTAATTGAAAAACTGTTTTTT.

The chain employs TRBV2 and TRBJ2-7; D perhaps matches TRBD1 (6 bases). V was pared by 6 bases and J by 1 base, with 22 bases between. This CDR3 is 17 amino acids long. Germline V gives CDR1 SNHLY, CDR2 FYNNEI. DNA for the CDR3: TGTGCCAGCAGCGAGACAGGCCCCCTTATCCAGTCCTACGAGCAGTACTTC. Its protein is CASSETGPLIQSYEQYF.

This chain uses TRBV15 with TRBJ2-7; 9 nucleotides line up with TRBD2. Trimming at V came to 1 base and at J to 1 base, leaving 2 bases not matched to a gene. From germline, CDR1 is LNHNV and CDR2 YYDKDF (reference sequence). The CDR3 consists of 15 residues. The CDR3 nucleotides read TGTGCCACCAGCAGAGGCGGGAGGGAATCCTACGAGCAGTACTTC. Protein: CATSRGGRESYEQYF.

The chain employs TRBV5-1 and TRBJ1-1, with D perhaps TRBD1 (5 bases). Per the germline V gene, CDR1 is SGHRS and CDR2 is YFSETQ. This CDR3 spans 13 amino acids. Trimming stripped 2 bases from V and 5 bases from J, with 10 bases between. As DNA, the CDR3 is TGCGCCAGCAGCTTTGGGGCGATGACTGAAGCTTTCTTT. It yields the protein CASSFGAMTEAFF. The full variable domain, its missing parts supplied by reference TRBV5-1 and TRBJ1-1, is KAGVTQTPRYLIKTRGQQVTLSCSPISGHRSVSWYQQTPGQGLQFLFEYFSETQRNKGNFPGRFSGRQFSNSRSEMNVSTLELGDSALYLCASSFGAMTEAFFGQGTRLTVV.

The V gene is TRBV28, the J gene TRBJ2-1; 8 bases are shared with TRBD2. Trimming removed 2 bases from V and 4 bases from J; junction bases left unmatched: 4. Germline values: CDR1 MDHEN, CDR2 SYDVKM. CDR3 size: 15 residues. For the CDR3, the DNA is TGTGCCAGCAGTTTAGGGCGGGAGGAATACAATGAGCAGTTCTTC. Residues: CASSLGREEYNEQFF.

This chain connects TRBV7-9 to TRBJ1-1, with TRBD1 matching over 7 bases. Germline V gene sequence: CDR1 SEHNR, CDR2 FQNEAQ (reference sequence). The CDR3 sequence is 12 residues long. V trimming: 5 bases; J trimming: 6 bases; junction bases outside the gene matches: 3. The CDR3 DNA reads TGTGCCAGCAGCGGCAGGGGGGCTGAAGCTTTCTTT. Translation: CASSGRGAEAFF.

In its sample, this clone was seen a few times. The V gene is TRBV19, the J gene TRBJ2-1, with 8 bases aligning to TRBD1. Germline values: CDR1 LNHDA, CDR2 SQIVND (reference sequence). Trimming took 6 bases from V and 10 from J; bases not matched to a gene: 2. The CDR3 spans 11 residues. The CDR3: CASRGTGEQFF. The CDR3 bases are TGTGCCAGTAGGGGGACAGGCGAGCAGTTCTTC.

CDR3 nucleotide sequence: TGTGCCAGCAGTTTTTGGGGAAGGAATGAGCAGTTCTTC. Translating it yields CASSFWGRNEQFF. The chain employs TRBV12-3 or TRBV12-4 and TRBJ2-1; D call uncertain. There are 13 residues in the CDR3. Deletions cut 3 bases from V and 7 bases from J, with 10 bases between.

CDR3 residues: CASSPNGGTGDGEQFF. CDR3 nucleotides: TGTGCCAGCAGCCCAAATGGCGGGACAGGGGATGGTGAGCAGTTCTTC. The rearrangement uses TRBV11-2 and TRBJ2-1, with TRBD1 identical over 10 bases. CDR3 size: 16 residues. Germline values: CDR1 SGHAT, CDR2 FQNNGV. Germline trimming cut 5 bases from V and 9 bases from J; bases unmatched to any gene: 13. Together with reference TRBV11-2 and TRBJ2-1, the CDR3 gives the full variable domain: EAGVAQSPRYKIIEKRQSVAFWCNPISGHATLYWYQQILGQGPKLLIQFQNNGVVDDSQLPKDRFSAERLKGVDSTLKIQPAKLEDSAVYLCASSPNGGTGDGEQFFGPGTRLTVL.

The chain has TRBV28 and TRBJ1-6; a weak D match, TRBD1 (6 bases). Trimming removed 6 bases from V and 10 bases from J, with 16 bases in between. The germline V gene encodes CDR1 MDHEN and CDR2 SYDVKM. The CDR3 totals 14 residues. CDR3 coding DNA: TGTGCCAGCAGACGGGACATCCTAGTCTCACCCCTCCACTTT. Its translation is CASRRDILVSPLHF.

The chain carries TRBV9 and TRBJ2-7; 11 positions agree with TRBD2. Looked up from germline, CDR1 is SGDLS and CDR2 is YYNGEE. This CDR3 has 17 amino acids. After removal of 4 bases from V and 5 bases from J, the junction contained 14 bases not matched to a gene. The CDR3 DNA reads TGTGCCAGCAGCCCTGGGGTAGCGGGAGGGCCGGTCCACGAGCAGTACTTC. This gives the protein CASSPGVAGGPVHEQYF.

The rearrangement links TRBV28 to TRBJ2-1; 10 bases align to TRBD2. This CDR3 has 15 residues. Germline assignment: CDR1 MDHEN and CDR2 SYDVKM. J lost 7 bases, V lost 4 bases, and 7 bases had no gene match. For the CDR3, the DNA is TGTGCCAGCAGTTCTGGGTTAGCGGGAGGAAATGAGCAGTTCTTC. The encoded protein is CASSSGLAGGNEQFF.

The V call is TRBV6-5, the J call TRBJ2-7; D is undetermined. The V gene's germline CDR1 is MNHEY and CDR2 SVGAGI. This CDR3 has 13 amino acids. The ends were cut back, 5 bases at V and 2 bases at J, with 10 bases in the middle. This CDR3 is CASSLPDTYEQYF. The CDR3, as DNA: TGTGCCAGCAGTCTTCCTGACACCTACGAGCAGTACTTC.

The CDR3 nucleotides read TGTGCCAGCAGCCAAGTCCCGGGAGTTGAGACCCAGTACTTC. It encodes CASSQVPGVETQYF. The chain joins TRBV3-1 (or the pseudogene TRBV3-2) to TRBJ2-5; D perhaps matches TRBD2 (6 bases). The germline V gene encodes CDR1 LGHDT and CDR2 YNNKEL (reference sequence). This CDR3 comprises 14 residues. The V and J ends lost 1 base and 5 bases respectively, with 11 bases between them.

V gene TRBV4-2 combines with J gene TRBJ1-2, with 7 bases matching TRBD1. The CDR3 sequence is 16 residues long. Germline V lookup: CDR1 LGHNA, CDR2 YNFKEQ. With 0 bases clipped from V and 0 bases from J, the junction kept 4 bases outside the gene matches. The CDR3 DNA is TGTGCCAGCAGCCAAGACCGACAGGGCACTAACTATGGCTACACCTTC. This translates into CASSQDRQGTNYGYTF.

The chain links TRBV29-1 to TRBJ1-1; perhaps TRBD1 as D (5 bases). This CDR3 comprises 13 residues. Germline CDR1 SQVTM, CDR2 ANQGSEA. V dropped 5 bases and J dropped 2 bases, with 12 bases sitting between them. The CDR3 bases are TGCAGCGTTACAGCTCAGGGAAACACTGAAGCTTTCTTT. Translated: CSVTAQGNTEAFF.